A single sample gave rise to the 20 T cell receptor beta chains below, sequenced in a study of early stage breast cancer tumors. TCRdb keeps only in-frame clones here, not all; method: immunoSEQ multiplex PCR. The sample consists of more than 60,000 clones, more than 65% of them appearing once. Sequencing used blood. The source is a person aged 55-75 years with breast cancer.

This clone was detected once. This sequence joins TRBV11-3 and TRBJ1-4, with D unresolved. The V gene's germline CDR1 is SGHNT and CDR2 YENEEA. CDR3 size: 13 residues. Trimming pared 0 bases from V and 8 bases from J, leaving 7 bases between. This chain's CDR3 is CASSLDPGEKLFF. DNA of the CDR3: TGTGCCAGCAGCTTAGATCCGGGGGAAAAACTGTTTTTT.

The chain combines TRBV28 with TRBJ2-5; TRBD1 agrees at 9 bases. The CDR3 has 15 residues. The germline CDR1 and CDR2 sequences are MDHEN and SYDVKM. Germline trimming cut 2 bases from V and 4 bases from J; bases unmatched to any gene: 5. This chain's CDR3 is CASSLPLGQGETQYF. DNA for the CDR3: TGTGCCAGCAGTTTACCCTTGGGACAGGGAGAGACCCAGTACTTC. The full variable domain, rest sourced from reference TRBV28 and TRBJ2-5, is DVKVTQSSRYLVKRTGEKVFLECVQDMDHENMFWYRQDPGLGLRLIYFSYDVKMKEKGDIPEGYSVSREKKERFSLILESASTNQTSMYLCASSLPLGQGETQYFGPGTRLLVL.

The chain employs TRBV6-6 and TRBJ2-2, with a possible D match to TRBD1 (5 bases). Germline lookup yields CDR1 MNHNY and CDR2 SVGAGI (reference sequence). Trimming took off 6 bases at V and 7 bases at J, with 15 bases between the two ends. The CDR3 length is 14 residues. DNA of the CDR3: TGTGCCAGCAGCAACCGGGCCAGGGACGGGGAGCTGTTTTTT. It yields the protein CASSNRARDGELFF.

V usage is TRBV27 and J usage is TRBJ2-1, with 13 bases fitting TRBD2. This CDR3 is 15 amino acids long. Germline-derived CDR1 and CDR2 are MNHEY and SMNVEV (reference sequence). The V and J ends lost 4 bases and 9 bases, in that order; junction bases with no gene match: 6. This CDR3 reads CASSSGLAGPFEQFF. DNA for the CDR3: TGTGCCAGCAGTTCGGGACTAGCGGGACCGTTTGAGCAGTTCTTC.

The gene calls are TRBV6-5 and TRBJ1-1, with D maybe TRBD1 (5 bases). This CDR3 comprises 14 residues. The germline V and J ends were trimmed by 6 bases and 1 base, with 12 bases remaining between them. CDR1 and CDR2 (germline): MNHEY, SVGAGI. CDR3 bases: TGTGCCAGCAGATCCGGGACCCCGAACACTGAAGCTTTCTTT. Amino acid sequence: CASRSGTPNTEAFF.

The V and J genes are TRBV29-1 and TRBJ2-5, with D possibly matching TRBD1 (6 bases). The CDR3 has 13 residues. The V and J ends lost 3 bases and 5 bases respectively, with 13 bases between them. Germline-derived CDR1 and CDR2 are SQVTM and ANQGSEA. Here the CDR3 DNA reads TGCAGCGTTGACAGTAGGCAGGGGGAGACCCAGTACTTC. Encoded protein: CSVDSRQGETQYF.

The chain carries TRBV5-1 and TRBJ2-2; 8 bases fit TRBD2. Germline V gene data show CDR1 as SGHRS and CDR2 as YFSETQ. The CDR3 covers 16 residues. V shed 2 bases, J shed 4 bases, and the junction held 7 bases outside the gene matches. Written as DNA, the CDR3 is TGCGCCAGCAGCTTCTCGGGTAGCGGGGTCACCGGGGAGCTGTTTTTT. Its protein is CASSFSGSGVTGELFF.

The chain is built from TRBV27 and TRBJ2-7; a weak D match, TRBD2 (6 bases). V dropped 5 bases and J dropped 4 bases, with 12 bases sitting between them. The germline V gene has CDR1 MNHEY and CDR2 SMNVEV (reference sequence). The CDR3 sequence is 13 residues long. The CDR3 nucleotides are TGTGCCAGCAGTCGTGCGGGGAGGTACGAGCAGTACTTC. Amino acid sequence: CASSRAGRYEQYF.

The chain has TRBV15 and TRBJ1-3; D not resolved. Trimming stripped 3 bases from V and 0 bases from J, with 6 bases between. This CDR3 has 14 residues. Germline V gene lookup returns CDR1 LNHNV and CDR2 YYDKDF (reference sequence). The CDR3 loop reads CATSRILSGNTIYF. The CDR3 coding sequence is TGTGCCACCAGCAGGATCCTCTCTGGAAACACCATATATTTT.

The chain uses TRBV18 and TRBJ2-2; no firm D call. Germline CDR1 reads KGHSH; CDR2 reads LQKENI. This CDR3 contains 15 residues. V dropped 3 bases and J dropped 7 bases, with 15 bases sitting between them. DNA of the CDR3: TGTGCCAGCTCACCTGGGCAGGCCCTCGGCGGGGAGCTGTTTTTT. Its protein product is CASSPGQALGGELFF. Based on the CDR3 plus reference TRBV18 and TRBJ2-2, the full variable domain is NAGVMQNPRHLVRRRGQEARLRCSPMKGHSHVYWYRQLPEEGLKFMVYLQKENIIDESGMPKERFSAEFPKEGPSILRIQQVVRGDSAAYFCASSPGQALGGELFFGEGSRLTVL.

The chain carries TRBV6-6 and TRBJ2-1; TRBD1 aligns across 7 bases. V dropped 5 bases and J dropped 4; count of bases not matched to a gene: 8. The CDR3 runs to 15 residues. Germline V gene lookup returns CDR1 MNHNY and CDR2 SVGAGI (reference sequence). Here the CDR3 reads CASSKDGDRYNEQFF. CDR3 nucleotide sequence: TGTGCCAGCAGTAAGGACGGGGACAGATACAATGAGCAGTTCTTC.

The CDR3 region is CSVGAGLAGRGETQYF. The CDR3 DNA sequence: TGCAGCGTTGGGGCCGGGCTAGCGGGACGGGGCGAGACCCAGTACTTC. V and J are TRBV29-1 and TRBJ2-5, with 9 bases that match TRBD2. Per germline, CDR1 SQVTM and CDR2 ANQGSEA. Losses at the gene ends were 4 bases for V and 5 bases for J; bases not matched to a gene: 14. The CDR3 consists of 16 residues.

This rearrangement joins TRBV9 to TRBJ1-3; 7 bases line up with TRBD1. CDR3 size: 14 residues. Germline V gene sequence: CDR1 SGDLS, CDR2 YYNGEE. V gave up 0 bases and J gave up 4 bases; unmatched junction bases: 1. CDR3 sequence (DNA): TGTGCCAGCAGCGTAGAGGACAGGGGAAACACCATATATTTT. This translates into CASSVEDRGNTIYF. The whole variable domain, remainder taken from reference TRBV9 and TRBJ1-3, is DSGVTQTPKHLITATGQRVTLRCSPRSGDLSVYWYQQSLDQGLQFLIQYYNGEERAKGNILERFSAQQFPDLHSELNLSSLELGDSALYFCASSVEDRGNTIYFGEGSWLTVV.

This rearrangement joins TRBV10-3 to TRBJ1-5, with TRBD1 as a possible D gene (6 bases). This CDR3 contains 13 residues. Deletions cut 3 bases from V and 6 bases from J, with 9 bases between. Germline V gives CDR1 ENHRY, CDR2 SYGVKD. CDR3 bases: TGTGCCATCAGTGAACAGGGAGGTCAGCCCCAGCATTTT. Protein product: CAISEQGGQPQHF.

The chain links TRBV18 to TRBJ2-3; 9 nucleotides line up with TRBD2. After removal of 5 bases from V and 2 bases from J, the junction contained 2 bases not matched to a gene. Per the germline V gene, CDR1 is KGHSH and CDR2 is LQKENI. The CDR3 extends over 14 amino acids. The CDR3 DNA follows: TGTGCCAGCTCAAGACTAGCGGACACAGATACGCAGTATTTT. This gives the protein CASSRLADTDTQYF.

V usage is TRBV5-1 and J usage is TRBJ1-5; a weak D match, TRBD1 (5 bases). Trimming shortened V by 7 bases and J by 8 bases, and 22 bases separated the two germline ends. Germline values: CDR1 SGHRS, CDR2 YFSETQ. This CDR3 has 15 amino acids. This CDR3 is CASRRTGGSGEPQHF. The CDR3 coding sequence is TGCGCCAGCCGCCGGACGGGGGGATCCGGGGAGCCCCAGCATTTT.

The rearrangement joins TRBV9 to TRBJ1-2, with TRBD1 matching 9 bases. Germline loops: CDR1 SGDLS, CDR2 YYNGEE. CDR3 length equals 16 residues. V shed 4 bases, J shed 1 base, and the junction held 8 bases outside the gene matches. CDR3 amino acids: CASSIPGTGFNYGYTF. The CDR3 DNA follows: TGTGCCAGCAGCATACCCGGGACAGGGTTTAACTATGGCTACACCTTC.

The count of this clone is one. The chain couples TRBV28 to TRBJ2-2; the match to TRBD2 covers 13 bases. The ends lost 6 bases at V and 4 bases at J; junction bases unmatched: 11. The CDR3 has 18 residues. Germline values: CDR1 MDHEN, CDR2 SYDVKM. The CDR3 spells CASSYRTSGGRGTGELFF. The DNA for the CDR3 is TGTGCCAGCAGCTATCGGACTAGCGGGGGCCGAGGCACCGGGGAGCTGTTTTTT. Full variable domain (remainder filled in from reference TRBV28 and TRBJ2-2): DVKVTQSSRYLVKRTGEKVFLECVQDMDHENMFWYRQDPGLGLRLIYFSYDVKMKEKGDIPEGYSVSREKKERFSLILESASTNQTSMYLCASSYRTSGGRGTGELFFGEGSRLTVL.

The chain combines TRBV5-4 with TRBJ1-3; no clear D gene. Germline assignment: CDR1 SGHNT and CDR2 YYREEE (reference sequence). This CDR3 is built from 16 residues. The V gene lost 4 bases and the J gene lost 1 base, with 15 bases spanning the gap. Here the CDR3 DNA reads TGTGCCAGCAGCCCCAGCGCGGGTACATCTGGAAACACCATATATTTT. Amino acids: CASSPSAGTSGNTIYF.

This rearrangement joins TRBV7-3 to TRBJ2-5; D gene unclear. Germline values: CDR1 SGHTA, CDR2 FQGTGA. The CDR3 runs 13 residues. Deletions cut 5 bases from V and 3 bases from J, with 10 bases between. CDR3 sequence (DNA): TGTGCCAGCAGCAGGTCGTCCGAAGAGACCCAGTACTTC. Translated, it gives CASSRSSEETQYF.